The 20 T cell receptor beta chains presented below share a single source sample, sequenced in a study of blood T cell repertoires in COVID-19. Clones were sequenced by immunoSEQ multiplex PCR, and TCRdb holds only the in-frame ones, with some missing. The sample contains roughly 350,000 clones, 92% of which appear only once. The sequenced sample was PBMCs or T cells enriched from blood (not recorded which). Receptors were obtained from a woman younger than 45 who had recovered from COVID-19.

The gene calls are TRBV9 and TRBJ2-7, with a weak D call TRBD1 (5 bases). The V gene's germline CDR1 is SGDLS and CDR2 YYNGEE. CDR3 length: 12 amino acids. V shed 7 bases and J shed 6 bases, with 14 bases lying between them. The CDR3 reads CASGDRGREQYF. The CDR3 DNA reads TGTGCCAGCGGTGATAGGGGTCGCGAGCAGTACTTC.

This chain links TRBV9 with TRBJ2-7, with D maybe TRBD1 (6 bases). The CDR3 spans 14 residues. V was trimmed by 2 bases and J by 0 bases, leaving 9 bases between them. CDR1 SGDLS and CDR2 YYNGEE come from the germline V gene. CDR3 coding DNA: TGTGCCAGCAGCGTGGGGACATTCTCCTACGAGCAGTACTTC. Amino acid sequence: CASSVGTFSYEQYF.

The chain uses TRBV29-1 and TRBJ2-2; 8 nucleotides agree with TRBD1. The germline gives CDR1 SQVTM, CDR2 ANQGSEA. Unmatched junction bases numbered 4, after V lost 4 bases and J lost 6 bases. The CDR3 spans 13 residues. CDR3 region: CSVGDRTAGELFF. CDR3 nucleotides: TGCAGCGTTGGGGACAGGACTGCCGGGGAGCTGTTTTTT.

This chain uses TRBV3-1 (or the pseudogene TRBV3-2) with TRBJ2-1; 13 nucleotides align to TRBD2. This CDR3 comprises 14 residues. V lost 4 bases and J lost 10; bases outside the gene matches: 4. Germline V lookup: CDR1 LGHDT, CDR2 YNNKEL (reference sequence). The CDR3 spells CASSLLAGGPEQFF. In nucleotides, the CDR3 is TGTGCCAGCAGCCTACTAGCGGGGGGGCCCGAGCAGTTCTTC.

This sequence joins TRBV19 and TRBJ2-1, with D possibly being TRBD2 (5 bases). This CDR3 has 16 residues. CDR1 and CDR2 (germline): LNHDA, SQIVND (reference sequence). Trimming left V 5 bases short and J 0 bases short, with 14 bases between. CDR3 nucleotide sequence: TGTGCCAGTAGTTATGGAGGACGCAGCTCCTACAATGAGCAGTTCTTC. Protein product: CASSYGGRSSYNEQFF.

The chain joins TRBV24-1 to TRBJ2-1; TRBD2 aligns across 14 bases. V gave up 3 bases and J gave up 9 bases; unmatched junction bases: 0. The CDR3 has 14 residues. CDR1 and CDR2 from the germline V gene are KGHDR and SFDVKD. CDR3 residues: CATSDGTSGGEQFF. CDR3 coding DNA: TGTGCCACCAGTGATGGGACTAGCGGGGGTGAGCAGTTCTTC.

This rearrangement joins TRBV7-6 to TRBJ2-5; 7 nucleotides line up with TRBD1. V trimming: 4 bases; J trimming: 0 bases; junction bases outside the gene matches: 2. Germline CDR1 reads SGHVS; CDR2 reads FNYEAQ. The CDR3 is 14 residues long. The CDR3 region is CASSSTGYQETQYF. The CDR3 nucleotides are TGTGCCAGCAGCTCGACAGGGTACCAAGAGACCCAGTACTTC.

The chain combines TRBV7-8 with TRBJ1-6, with D maybe TRBD1 (5 bases). The CDR3 contains 14 residues. Germline loops: CDR1 SGHVS, CDR2 FQNEAQ. Trimming took off 5 bases at V and 10 bases at J, with 15 bases between the two ends. CDR3 residues: CASSRDGTGSPLHF. The CDR3 bases are TGTGCCAGCAGCCGGGACGGGACTGGGTCACCCCTCCACTTT.

The chain is built from TRBV11-3 and TRBJ2-7, with 7 bases that match TRBD1. This CDR3 comprises 15 residues. V lost 5 bases and J lost 0; bases outside the gene matches: 7. Germline values: CDR1 SGHNT, CDR2 YENEEA. The CDR3 loop is CASSPAGDSSYEQYF. CDR3 in DNA: TGTGCCAGCAGCCCGGCTGGGGACAGCTCCTACGAGCAGTACTTC.

The V gene is TRBV4-3, the J gene TRBJ1-3; D remains ambiguous. V was shortened by 3 bases and J by 0 bases, with 3 bases between the two germline ends. Per germline, CDR1 LGHNA and CDR2 YSLEER. This CDR3 comprises 13 residues. In DNA form, the CDR3 reads TGCGCCAGCAGCCACCTCTCTGGAAACACCATATATTTT. Translation: CASSHLSGNTIYF.

This rearrangement joins TRBV27 to TRBJ1-2, with a weak D call TRBD1 (5 bases). The germline V gene has CDR1 MNHEY and CDR2 SMNVEV (reference sequence). Trimming removed 0 bases from V and 2 bases from J, with 7 bases in between. CDR3 length equals 14 residues. CDR3 DNA sequence: TGTGCCAGCAGTTTATCGTCAGGGAACTATGGCTACACCTTC. Translating it yields CASSLSSGNYGYTF.

The chain combines TRBV24-1 with TRBJ1-2; TRBD1 aligns across 12 bases. Per germline, CDR1 KGHDR and CDR2 SFDVKD. CDR3 length equals 17 residues. V was pared by 3 bases and J by 8 bases, with 12 bases of the junction left unmatched. The CDR3 loop is CATSDRGTGGAGQGYTF. The CDR3 region has the DNA TGTGCCACCAGTGATCGTGGGACAGGGGGCGCAGGTCAGGGCTACACCTTC.

The gene calls are TRBV7-3 and TRBJ2-5; a possible D gene is TRBD2 (5 bases). Germline V gene sequence: CDR1 SGHTA, CDR2 FQGTGA. The V end was cut by 0 bases, the J end by 5 bases, with 7 bases between. The CDR3 has 13 amino acids. The CDR3 DNA follows: TGTGCCAGCAGCTTAACGGGGAGCGAGACCCAGTACTTC. Encoded protein: CASSLTGSETQYF.

V gene TRBV6-5 combines with J gene TRBJ2-3; possible D gene TRBD2, 6 bases. V lost 2 bases and J lost 6, with 15 bases in between. This CDR3 is built from 15 residues. CDR1 is MNHEY, CDR2 SVGAGI, per germline. The CDR3 region is CASSYLEGPVDTQYF. The CDR3 DNA follows: TGTGCCAGCAGTTACCTGGAGGGCCCCGTGGATACGCAGTATTTT.

J is TRBJ2-5 and V is TRBV11-3, with TRBD2 matching over 8 bases. CDR1 and CDR2 from the germline V gene are SGHNT and YENEEA. V lost 5 bases and J lost 7; bases outside the gene matches: 12. This CDR3 spans 15 amino acids. CDR3: CASSPIPSGGTTQYF. The CDR3 DNA reads as TGTGCCAGCAGCCCAATCCCCAGCGGGGGAACGACCCAGTACTTC. Drawing the rest from reference TRBV11-3 and TRBJ2-5, the complete variable domain is EAGVVQSPRYKIIEKKQPVAFWCNPISGHNTLYWYLQNLGQGPELLIRYENEEAVDDSQLPKDRFSAERLKGVDSTLKIQPAELGDSAVYLCASSPIPSGGTTQYFGPGTRLLVL.

V and J are TRBV7-2 and TRBJ1-6; no clear D. Trimming cost V 0 bases and J 8 bases, with 5 bases left between them. CDR1 and CDR2 (germline): SGHTA, FQGNSA. The CDR3 contains 13 residues. The CDR3: CASSLARHSPLHF. The DNA for the CDR3 is TGTGCCAGCAGCTTAGCGCGGCATTCACCCCTCCACTTT.

This chain joins TRBV5-1 and TRBJ2-2, with TRBD2 matching over 7 bases. Trimming cost V 1 base and J 7 bases; bases outside gene matches: 13. Germline V gene sequence: CDR1 SGHRS, CDR2 YFSETQ. There are 17 residues in the CDR3. The CDR3 sequence is CASSLSPSGLSGGELFF. CDR3 sequence (DNA): TGCGCCAGCAGCTTGAGTCCGTCGGGACTATCAGGCGGGGAGCTGTTTTTT.

The chain couples TRBV5-4 to TRBJ1-2; TRBD1 aligns across 7 bases. This CDR3 has 15 amino acids. With V trimmed by 2 bases and J by 0 bases, 4 bases remained unmatched. Germline V lookup: CDR1 SGHNT, CDR2 YYREEE (reference sequence). CDR3 protein: CASSFLGQSNYGYTF. CDR3 coding DNA: TGTGCCAGCAGCTTTTTGGGACAGTCTAACTATGGCTACACCTTC.

V gene TRBV2 combines with J gene TRBJ1-1; D is unresolved. The germline V gene encodes CDR1 SNHLY and CDR2 FYNNEI. The length of the CDR3 is 14 residues. The V end was cut by 2 bases, the J end by 3 bases, with 10 bases between. CDR3 amino acids: CASSERNRDTEAFF. Here the CDR3 DNA reads TGTGCCAGCAGTGAAAGGAACAGAGACACTGAAGCTTTCTTT. The variable domain in full, completed from reference TRBV2 and TRBJ1-1, reads EPEVTQTPSHQVTQMGQEVILRCVPISNHLYFYWYRQILGQKVEFLVSFYNNEISEKSEIFDDQFSVERPDGSNFTLKIRSTKLEDSAMYFCASSERNRDTEAFFGQGTRLTVV.

This chain uses TRBV7-3 with TRBJ1-2; 7 bases map to TRBD1. Germline assignment: CDR1 SGHTA and CDR2 FQGTGA. With V trimmed by 5 bases and J by 4 bases, 7 bases remained unmatched. The CDR3 loop spans 14 amino acids. The CDR3 DNA is TGTGCCAGCAGCCAGACAGGGCCTTCCTATGGCTACACCTTC. Protein product: CASSQTGPSYGYTF.